These T cell receptor beta chains were read from a single sample in a study of cytomegalovirus exposure and HLA in healthy donors. Some clones are missing from TCRdb's copy, which holds only in-frame ones; the method was immunoSEQ multiplex PCR. Of about 200,000 clones in the sample, roughly three quarters are singletons; the top ten hold approximately 0.4%. Sequenced sample: PBMCs. The origin of the receptors is a male donor in good health and CMV-seropositive. Each CDR3 is given with its conserved first and last residue. A D gene is named only where the DNA matches it firmly. For some rows the clone size is stated as once, few or many, or as a class when expanded; others skip it.

v_call	clone_size	j_call	d_call	cdr3_nt	cdr3_aa
TRBV5-4	NA	TRBJ2-5	TRBD1	TGTGCCAGCAGCTTGGGCAGGGGGCATGAGACCCAGTACTTC	CASSLGRGHETQYF
TRBV7-2	few	TRBJ1-6	TRBD1	TGTGCCAGCAGCCCCGGGACAGTTAATTCACCCCTCCACTTT	CASSPGTVNSPLHF
TRBV20-1	NA	TRBJ1-2	NA	TGCAGTGCTAGAGAGAGTGGCTACACCTTC	CSARESGYTF
TRBV27	NA	TRBJ2-7	NA	TGTGCCAGCAGGAGCCCCCTGACAACCTACGAGCAGTACTTC	CASRSPLTTYEQYF
TRBV19	NA	TRBJ2-5	NA	TGTGCCAGTAGTATAGGTAGCCAAGAGACCCAGTACTTC	CASSIGSQETQYF
TRBV10-1	NA	TRBJ2-1	TRBD1	TGCGCCAGACTTTCCCCAGCACCGGGACAGAGATTAACTTACAATGAGCAGTTCTTC	CARLSPAPGQRLTYNEQFF
TRBV7-2	NA	TRBJ1-4	NA	TGTGCCAGCAGCTCGCTCGGTCAGGGGACTAATGAAAAACTGTTTTTT	CASSSLGQGTNEKLFF
TRBV10-3	NA	TRBJ1-1	TRBD1	TGTGCCATCACTCCCGGGGGACAGGTGAACACTGAAGCTTTCTTT	CAITPGGQVNTEAFF
TRBV5-1	NA	TRBJ2-3	NA	TGCGCCAGCAGCTTGGGGACAGAAGGGGATACGCAGTATTTT	CASSLGTEGDTQYF
TRBV27	NA	TRBJ2-3	TRBD1	TGTGCCAGCAGTGCCCGACAGGGAAGAGTTAGCACAGATACGCAGTATTTT	CASSARQGRVSTDTQYF
TRBV7-2	NA	TRBJ2-7	TRBD2	TGTGCCAGCAGCTTAGGGAGGACTAGAAGAACCAACGAGCAGTACTTC	CASSLGRTRRTNEQYF
TRBV5-1	NA	TRBJ2-1	TRBD1	TGCGCCAGCAGCCTCGGGACAGGAATTTACAATGAGCAGTTCTTC	CASSLGTGIYNEQFF
TRBV5-1	NA	TRBJ2-7	TRBD2	TGCGCCAGCTCTGAAGCGGGGGGGCTATACGAGCAGTACTTC	CASSEAGGLYEQYF
TRBV4-2	few	TRBJ1-1	NA	TGTGCCAGCAGCCAAGGGGGGCAGCAGAACACTGAAGCTTTCTTT	CASSQGGQQNTEAFF
TRBV7-7	NA	TRBJ2-3	NA	TGTGCCAGCAGCTTAGGGGGTGCGGGGAACACAGATACGCAGTATTTT	CASSLGGAGNTDTQYF
TRBV27	NA	TRBJ2-1	TRBD2	TGTGCCAGCAGTTTATTGGGACTAGCGGGAGGAAGCTACAATGAGCAGTTCTTC	CASSLLGLAGGSYNEQFF
TRBV27	NA	TRBJ2-4	NA	TGTGCCAGCAGTCTCAGGGAGGCCATTCAGTACTTC	CASSLREAIQYF
TRBV7-2	NA	TRBJ2-7	TRBD2	TGTGCCAGCAGCCGCCCACTAGCGGGAAGCTACGAGCAGTACTTC	CASSRPLAGSYEQYF
TRBV30	NA	TRBJ2-2	NA	TGTGCCTGGAGTGTACTAGGCGGGACCCCGAACACCGGGGAGCTGTTTTTT	CAWSVLGGTPNTGELFF
TRBV6-5	NA	TRBJ2-7	TRBD2	TGTGCCAGCAGGAGCGGGGGTTCCTACGAGCAGTACTTC	CASRSGGSYEQYF
TRBV6-1	NA	TRBJ2-7	TRBD2	TGTGCCAGCAACCTAGCGGGAGTGGAATCCTACGAGCAGTACTTC	CASNLAGVESYEQYF
TRBV7-9	NA	TRBJ1-5	TRBD1	TGTGCCAGCAGCTCTGGACAGGGGTGGGATCAGCCCCAGCATTTT	CASSSGQGWDQPQHF
TRBV7-2	NA	TRBJ2-5	TRBD1	TGTGCCAGCGTTAAACAGGGGACGGAGACCCAGTACTTC	CASVKQGTETQYF
TRBV29-1	NA	TRBJ1-1	NA	TGCAGCGTTGAGGCCTTCAACACTGAAGCTTTCTTT	CSVEAFNTEAFF
TRBV27	NA	TRBJ2-7	NA	TGTGCCAGCAGTTTTGGTTCGGGAGTGGTTTACGAGCAGTACTTC	CASSFGSGVVYEQYF
TRBV5-4	NA	TRBJ1-4	TRBD1	TGTGCCAGCAGCATCGGGACAGAAGAAAAACTGTTTTTT	CASSIGTEEKLFF
TRBV30	NA	TRBJ2-3	TRBD2	TGTGCCTTCCTGACTAGCGGGAGTCTCACAGATACGCAGTATTTT	CAFLTSGSLTDTQYF
TRBV5-5	NA	TRBJ2-7	NA	TGTGCCAGCAGCTACCTCGGCGGCAAGCAGTACTTC	CASSYLGGKQYF
TRBV6-6	NA	TRBJ1-5	NA	TGTGCCAGCGCGACCGGGGGCAATCAGCCCCAGCATTTT	CASATGGNQPQHF
TRBV21-1	few	TRBJ1-1	NA	TGTGCCAGCAGCAAAAGGCGGAGCTCTTCTGAAGCTTTCTTT	CASSKRRSSSEAFF
TRBV4-3	NA	TRBJ1-2	NA	TGCGCCAGCAGCCAAGAAGCGGACAGCCTTCTAGGCTACACCTTC	CASSQEADSLLGYTF
TRBV7-9	NA	TRBJ1-4	NA	TGTGCCAGCGGCCTAACTAATGAAAAACTGTTTTTT	CASGLTNEKLFF
TRBV6-4	NA	TRBJ2-1	NA	TGTGCCAGCAGTGTACAGGCAGGTGTGTACAATGAGCAGTTCTTC	CASSVQAGVYNEQFF
TRBV10-3	NA	TRBJ2-7	TRBD1	TGTGCCATCACCTCCGGGACAGGGGACCACGAGCAGTACTTC	CAITSGTGDHEQYF
TRBV5-4	NA	TRBJ1-1	NA	TGTGCCAGCAGCCGCGGCGGAACAACTTTGAACACTGAAGCTTTCTTT	CASSRGGTTLNTEAFF
TRBV29-1	NA	TRBJ2-7	TRBD2	TGCAGCGTCGGACTAGCGGGCCTATACGAGCAGTACTTC	CSVGLAGLYEQYF
TRBV20-1	NA	TRBJ1-2	NA	TGCAGTGCTCCTAGCTATGGCTACACCTTC	CSAPSYGYTF
TRBV2	NA	TRBJ1-1	NA	TGTGCCAGCAGTGAGGAGAAAAACACTGAAGCTTTCTTT	CASSEEKNTEAFF
TRBV4-1	NA	TRBJ2-1	TRBD2	TGCGCCAGCAGCTACCAGGGACTAGCGGGAGGTTCCCACAATGAGCAGTTCTTC	CASSYQGLAGGSHNEQFF
TRBV27	NA	TRBJ1-5	NA	TGTGCCAGCAGTTTAATACAGGGAAGTCAGCCCCAGCATTTT	CASSLIQGSQPQHF